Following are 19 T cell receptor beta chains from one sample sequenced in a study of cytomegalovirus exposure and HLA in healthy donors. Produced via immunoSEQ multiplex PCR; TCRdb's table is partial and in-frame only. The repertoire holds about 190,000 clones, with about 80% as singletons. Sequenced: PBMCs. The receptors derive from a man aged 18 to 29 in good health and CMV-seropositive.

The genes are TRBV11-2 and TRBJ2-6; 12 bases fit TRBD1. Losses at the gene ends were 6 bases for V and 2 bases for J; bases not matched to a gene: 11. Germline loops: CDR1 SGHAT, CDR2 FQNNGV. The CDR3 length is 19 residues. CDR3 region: CASSSHPGQGAAGANVLTF. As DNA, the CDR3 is TGTGCCAGCAGTTCCCATCCGGGACAGGGGGCGGCTGGGGCCAACGTCCTGACTTTC.

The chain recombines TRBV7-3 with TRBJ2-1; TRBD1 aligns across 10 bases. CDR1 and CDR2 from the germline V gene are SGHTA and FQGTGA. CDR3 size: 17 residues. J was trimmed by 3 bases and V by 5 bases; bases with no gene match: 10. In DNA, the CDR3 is TGTGCCAGCAGCCTTCTCCACGGGACAGGGGACTACAATGAGCAGTTCTTC. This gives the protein CASSLLHGTGDYNEQFF. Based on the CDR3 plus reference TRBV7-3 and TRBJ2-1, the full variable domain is GAGVSQTPSNKVTEKGKYVELRCDPISGHTALYWYRQSLGQGPEFLIYFQGTGAADDSGLPNDRFFAVRPEGSVSTLKIQRTERGDSAVYLCASSLLHGTGDYNEQFFGPGTRLTVL.

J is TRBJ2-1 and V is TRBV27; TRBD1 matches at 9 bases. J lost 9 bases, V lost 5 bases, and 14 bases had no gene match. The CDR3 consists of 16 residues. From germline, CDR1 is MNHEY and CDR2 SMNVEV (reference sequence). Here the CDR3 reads CASSLLTGGGTSEQFF. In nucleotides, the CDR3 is TGTGCCAGCAGTCTCCTGACAGGGGGAGGCACAAGTGAGCAGTTCTTC.

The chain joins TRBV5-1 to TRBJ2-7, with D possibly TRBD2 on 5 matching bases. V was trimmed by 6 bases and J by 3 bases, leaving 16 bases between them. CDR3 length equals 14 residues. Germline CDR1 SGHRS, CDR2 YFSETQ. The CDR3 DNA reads TGCGCCAGCACCATAGGCGGGCAGATCTACGAGCAGTACTTC. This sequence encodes CASTIGGQIYEQYF.

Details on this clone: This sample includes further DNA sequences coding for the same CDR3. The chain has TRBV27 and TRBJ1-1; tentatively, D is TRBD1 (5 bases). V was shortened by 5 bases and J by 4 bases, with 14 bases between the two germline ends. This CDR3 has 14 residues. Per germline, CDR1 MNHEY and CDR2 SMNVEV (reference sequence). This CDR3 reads CASSPRQGSTEAFF. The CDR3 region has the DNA TGTGCCAGCAGTCCAAGGCAGGGTAGCACTGAAGCTTTCTTT.

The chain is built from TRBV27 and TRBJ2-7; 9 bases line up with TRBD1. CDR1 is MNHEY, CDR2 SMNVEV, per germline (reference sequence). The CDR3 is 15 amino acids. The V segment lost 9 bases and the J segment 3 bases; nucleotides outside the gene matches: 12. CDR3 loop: CASKISTGGIYEQYF. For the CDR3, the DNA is TGTGCCAGTAAGATCTCGACAGGGGGAATCTACGAGCAGTACTTC.

CDR3 amino acids: CASSERQGAVGYTF. For the CDR3, the DNA is TGTGCCAGCAGTGAAAGACAGGGGGCGGTCGGCTACACCTTC. The chain links TRBV28 to TRBJ1-2; 10 bases are shared with TRBD1. Germline lookup yields CDR1 MDHEN and CDR2 SYDVKM. V lost 5 bases to trimming and J lost 8 bases; unmatched junction nucleotides: 8. The CDR3 length is 14 residues.

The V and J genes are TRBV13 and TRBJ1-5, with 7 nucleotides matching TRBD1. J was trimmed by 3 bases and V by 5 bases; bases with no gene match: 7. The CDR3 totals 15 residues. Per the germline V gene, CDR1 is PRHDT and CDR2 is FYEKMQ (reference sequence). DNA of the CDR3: TGTGCCAGCAGCCATGGGACAGAGTACAATCAGCCCCAGCATTTT. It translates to CASSHGTEYNQPQHF.

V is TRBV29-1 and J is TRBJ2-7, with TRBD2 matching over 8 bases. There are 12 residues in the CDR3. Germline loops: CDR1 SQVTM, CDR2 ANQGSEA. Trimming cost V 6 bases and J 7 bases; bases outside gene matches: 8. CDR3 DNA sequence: TGCAGCGTCCGGGGGGGGGCGCGGGAGCAGTACTTC. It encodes CSVRGGAREQYF.

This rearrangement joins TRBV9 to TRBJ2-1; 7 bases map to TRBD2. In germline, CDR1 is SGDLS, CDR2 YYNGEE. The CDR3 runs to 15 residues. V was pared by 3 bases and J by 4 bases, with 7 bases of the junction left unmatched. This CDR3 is CASSESGTPYNEQFF. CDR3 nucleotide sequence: TGTGCCAGCAGCGAAAGCGGGACCCCTTACAATGAGCAGTTCTTC.

CDR3 DNA: TGTGCCTGGAGTCCCGCCGGGACATCCTTCGGAAAACTGTTTTTT. Translating it yields CAWSPAGTSFGKLFF. This chain links TRBV30 with TRBJ1-4; the D gene is possibly TRBD1 (6 bases). CDR1 GTSNPN and CDR2 SVGIG come from the germline V gene (reference sequence). Trimming cost V 2 bases and J 10 bases, with 20 bases left between them. CDR3 length: 15 residues.

The DNA of the CDR3 is TGTGCCAGCAGCTTAACGGGAAGGCTAGCGGGAGCCAATGAGCAGTTCTTC. Protein product: CASSLTGRLAGANEQFF. This chain connects TRBV7-3 to TRBJ2-1, with TRBD2 matching over 10 bases. The CDR3 sequence is 17 residues long. After removal of 0 bases from V and 6 bases from J, the junction contained 8 bases not matched to a gene. Germline CDR1 and CDR2: SGHTA and FQGTGA. The variable domain in full, completed from reference TRBV7-3 and TRBJ2-1, reads GAGVSQTPSNKVTEKGKYVELRCDPISGHTALYWYRQSLGQGPEFLIYFQGTGAADDSGLPNDRFFAVRPEGSVSTLKIQRTERGDSAVYLCASSLTGRLAGANEQFFGPGTRLTVL.

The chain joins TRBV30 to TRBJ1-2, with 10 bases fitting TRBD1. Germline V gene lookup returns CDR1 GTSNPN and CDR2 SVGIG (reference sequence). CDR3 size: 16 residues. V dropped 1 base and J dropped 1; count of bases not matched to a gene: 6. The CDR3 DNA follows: TGTGCCTGGAGTGCCGACAGGGGGCCCCTTAACTATGGCTACACCTTC. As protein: CAWSADRGPLNYGYTF.

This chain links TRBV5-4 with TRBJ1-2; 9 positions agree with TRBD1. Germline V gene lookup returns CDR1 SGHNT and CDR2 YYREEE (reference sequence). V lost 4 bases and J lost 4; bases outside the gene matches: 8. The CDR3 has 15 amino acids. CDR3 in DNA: TGTGCCAGCAGCCCCGAGGTGGACAGGGGCTATGGCTACACCTTC. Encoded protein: CASSPEVDRGYGYTF.

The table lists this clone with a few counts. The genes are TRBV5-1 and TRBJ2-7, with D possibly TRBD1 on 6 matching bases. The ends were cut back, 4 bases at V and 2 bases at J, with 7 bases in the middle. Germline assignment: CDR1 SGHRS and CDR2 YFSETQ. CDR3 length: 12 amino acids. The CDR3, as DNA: TGCGCCAGCAGCCGGGACACCTACGAGCAGTACTTC. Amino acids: CASSRDTYEQYF.

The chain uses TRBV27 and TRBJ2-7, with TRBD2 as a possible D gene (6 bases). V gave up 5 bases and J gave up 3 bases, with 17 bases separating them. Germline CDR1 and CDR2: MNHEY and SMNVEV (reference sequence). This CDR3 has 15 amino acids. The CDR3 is CASSALGVEGYEQYF. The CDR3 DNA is TGTGCCAGCAGTGCCCTAGGGGTGGAGGGCTACGAGCAGTACTTC.

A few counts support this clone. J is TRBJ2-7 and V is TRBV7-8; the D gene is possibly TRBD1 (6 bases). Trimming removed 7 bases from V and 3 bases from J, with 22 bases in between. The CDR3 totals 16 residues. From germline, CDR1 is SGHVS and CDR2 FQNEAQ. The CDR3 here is CASTSYTRRDNYEQYF. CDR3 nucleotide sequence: TGTGCCAGCACATCTTACACCCGCCGGGACAACTACGAGCAGTACTTC.

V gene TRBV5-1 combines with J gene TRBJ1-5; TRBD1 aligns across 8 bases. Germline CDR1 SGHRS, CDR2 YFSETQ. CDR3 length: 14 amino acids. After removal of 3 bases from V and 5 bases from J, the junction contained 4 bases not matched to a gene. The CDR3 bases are TGCGCCAGCAGCTCAGGGGGCAAAGATCAGCCCCAGCATTTT. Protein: CASSSGGKDQPQHF.

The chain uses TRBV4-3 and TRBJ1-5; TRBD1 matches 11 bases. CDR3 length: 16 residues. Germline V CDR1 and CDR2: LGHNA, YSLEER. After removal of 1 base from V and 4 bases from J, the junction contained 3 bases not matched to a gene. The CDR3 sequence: CASSQGTGGVNQPQHF. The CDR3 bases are TGCGCCAGCAGCCAAGGGACAGGGGGCGTGAATCAGCCCCAGCATTTT.